A single sample is the source of the 14 T cell receptor beta chains below, sequenced in a study of control samples from healthy donors and cancer patients. The data were produced by immunoSEQ multiplex PCR, yet TCRdb's version contains in-frame clones alone and is incomplete. Of roughly 130,000 clones in the sample, approximately 90% are singletons; the top ten hold just over 8.5%. Specimen: blood. These receptors were taken from a man aged 18 to 30 in good health.

This chain connects TRBV7-9 to TRBJ2-2, with TRBD1 identical over 7 bases. The length of the CDR3 is 17 residues. The germline V gene encodes CDR1 SEHNR and CDR2 FQNEAQ (reference sequence). Trimming took 7 bases from V and 5 from J; bases not matched to a gene: 16. CDR3 sequence: CASIYPRGTVWTGELFF. Written as DNA, the CDR3 is TGTGCCAGCATCTACCCGAGGGGGACAGTCTGGACCGGGGAGCTGTTTTTT.

This sequence joins TRBV6-5 and TRBJ1-1, with no clear D. Germline assignment: CDR1 MNHEY and CDR2 SVGAGI. Trimming took 6 bases from V and 1 from J, leaving 9 bases between them. The CDR3 runs to 13 residues. The CDR3 reads CASRYGSNTEAFF. Written as DNA, the CDR3 is TGTGCCAGCAGGTACGGATCGAACACTGAAGCTTTCTTT.

CDR3 sequence reads: CASSEDGGPPGANVLTF. The CDR3 nucleotides are TGCGCCAGCAGTGAAGACGGGGGCCCCCCTGGGGCCAACGTCCTGACTTTC. The rearrangement links TRBV5-1 to TRBJ2-6, with D perhaps being TRBD1 or TRBD2 (6 bases each). From germline, CDR1 is SGHRS and CDR2 YFSETQ. CDR3 size: 17 residues. Deletions cut 5 bases from V and 2 bases from J, with 17 bases between.

This chain joins TRBV5-1 and TRBJ1-1, with D uncertain. V was shortened by 1 base and J by 0 bases, with 13 bases between the two germline ends. This CDR3 region has 16 residues. Per germline, CDR1 SGHRS and CDR2 YFSETQ. CDR3 in DNA: TGCGCCAGCAGCTTGACCCAAGGACGGGTGAACACTGAAGCTTTCTTT. Protein product: CASSLTQGRVNTEAFF.

The rearrangement joins TRBV27 to TRBJ1-1, with a weak D call TRBD1 (5 bases). V was trimmed by 4 bases and J by 5 bases, leaving 14 bases between them. The CDR3 contains 14 residues. CDR1 is MNHEY and CDR2 is SMNVEV in the germline V gene (reference sequence). This chain's CDR3 is CASSSNQGGTEAFF. For the CDR3, the DNA is TGTGCCAGCAGTTCAAACCAGGGAGGAACTGAAGCTTTCTTT.

The J gene is TRBJ1-5, the V gene TRBV6-1; D is unclear. Per the germline V gene, CDR1 is MNHNS and CDR2 is SASEGT. The CDR3 is 13 amino acids. Deletions cut 0 bases from V and 4 bases from J, with 4 bases between. The CDR3 DNA reads as TGTGCCAGCAGTGAAGCTCGGAATCAGCCCCAGCATTTT. Its protein is CASSEARNQPQHF.

The DNA for the CDR3 is TGTGCCAGCAGCGTAGCACAGGGCAACTATGGCTACACCTTC. It encodes CASSVAQGNYGYTF. This rearrangement joins TRBV9 to TRBJ1-2; possibly TRBD1 for D (6 bases). The germline gives CDR1 SGDLS, CDR2 YYNGEE. The germline V and J ends were trimmed by 0 bases and 2 bases, with 8 bases remaining between them. The CDR3 totals 14 residues. The whole variable domain, remainder taken from reference TRBV9 and TRBJ1-2, is DSGVTQTPKHLITATGQRVTLRCSPRSGDLSVYWYQQSLDQGLQFLIQYYNGEERAKGNILERFSAQQFPDLHSELNLSSLELGDSALYFCASSVAQGNYGYTFGSGTRLTVV.

The V call is TRBV5-1, the J call TRBJ2-3, with TRBD2 matching 12 bases. Germline lookup yields CDR1 SGHRS and CDR2 YFSETQ. The CDR3 is 16 residues long. V lost 4 bases to trimming and J lost 2 bases; unmatched junction nucleotides: 5. In DNA, the CDR3 is TGCGCCAGCAGCCCCCTAGCGGGGGGGATCACAGATACGCAGTATTTT. Amino acids: CASSPLAGGITDTQYF.

The chain carries TRBV6-5 and TRBJ2-7; TRBD2 is a possible D gene (5 bases). The germline V gene has CDR1 MNHEY and CDR2 SVGAGI. The V end was cut by 7 bases, the J end by 5 bases, with 12 bases between. This CDR3 is built from 12 residues. CDR3: CASTEAHNEQYF. Written as DNA, the CDR3 is TGTGCCAGCACGGAGGCACACAACGAGCAGTACTTC.

The rearrangement uses TRBV6-5 and TRBJ1-4; 7 positions match TRBD1. CDR3 length: 15 residues. Germline CDR1 MNHEY, CDR2 SVGAGI. Trimming removed 7 bases from V and 5 bases from J; junction bases left unmatched: 10. In DNA, the CDR3 is TGTGCCAGCAATATATGGACAGGACCCAATGAAAAACTGTTTTTT. Encoded protein: CASNIWTGPNEKLFF.

This clone was seen only once. The chain recombines TRBV13 with TRBJ2-7; tentatively, D is TRBD1 (6 bases). Looked up from germline, CDR1 is PRHDT and CDR2 is FYEKMQ (reference sequence). Trimming removed 5 bases from V and 9 bases from J, with 14 bases in between. The CDR3 is 12 residues long. The CDR3 region is CASSRPRGWQYF. CDR3 nucleotides: TGTGCCAGCAGCCGACCCAGGGGATGGCAGTACTTC.

This clone has a handful of counts. The genes are TRBV5-4 and TRBJ1-6, with TRBD1 identical over 8 bases. This CDR3 spans 14 amino acids. Germline-derived CDR1 and CDR2 are SGHNT and YYREEE (reference sequence). The V gene end was trimmed by 4 bases and the J gene end by 9 bases; junction bases not matched to a gene: 6. In DNA form, the CDR3 reads TGTGCCAGCAGCAAAAACACAGGGGGTTCACCCCTCCACTTT. Translation gives CASSKNTGGSPLHF.

This rearrangement joins TRBV9 to TRBJ1-2, with 8 positions matching TRBD1. V lost 3 bases to trimming and J lost 2 bases; unmatched junction nucleotides: 6. From germline, CDR1 is SGDLS and CDR2 YYNGEE. The CDR3 sequence is 15 residues long. DNA of the CDR3: TGTGCCAGCAGCGCGGTCGGACAGGGAAACTATGGCTACACCTTC. Protein sequence: CASSAVGQGNYGYTF.

V usage is TRBV19 and J usage is TRBJ1-5; maybe TRBD1 (5 bases). Per the germline V gene, CDR1 is LNHDA and CDR2 is SQIVND (reference sequence). V lost 7 bases to trimming and J lost 1 base, with 14 bases between them. This CDR3 contains 15 residues. This chain's CDR3 is CASTMGGISNQPQHF. The CDR3 nucleotides are TGTGCCAGTACCATGGGGGGGATCAGCAATCAGCCCCAGCATTTT.